The table lists the clone carrying this T cell receptor beta chain with a few counts. Antigen specificity is unknown. This record belongs to a study of cytomegalovirus exposure and HLA in healthy donors. Study-level findings and limits: Across HLA loci, a later analysis found differing TCR association rates, with DRB1 most and HLA-C fewest.

The PCR used 60 Vbeta and 13 Jbeta primers. Sequenced by immunoSEQ multiplex PCR; TCRdb stores in-frame clones only, minus some. The data hold around 100,000 clones, with around two thirds observed a single time. The CDR3 runs to 12 residues. V was clipped by 5 bases and J by 10 bases, with 14 bases between them. CDR1 and CDR2 (germline): SEHNR, FQNEAQ (reference sequence). The TCR sequence derives from a man aged 25-45 years in good health and CMV-seropositive. The specimen was PBMCs. The rearrangement uses TRBV7-9 and TRBJ1-2; D is uncertain. The CDR3 loop reads CASSATFLHYTF. The CDR3 nucleotides read TGTGCCAGCAGCGCAACTTTCCTCCACTACACCTTC.